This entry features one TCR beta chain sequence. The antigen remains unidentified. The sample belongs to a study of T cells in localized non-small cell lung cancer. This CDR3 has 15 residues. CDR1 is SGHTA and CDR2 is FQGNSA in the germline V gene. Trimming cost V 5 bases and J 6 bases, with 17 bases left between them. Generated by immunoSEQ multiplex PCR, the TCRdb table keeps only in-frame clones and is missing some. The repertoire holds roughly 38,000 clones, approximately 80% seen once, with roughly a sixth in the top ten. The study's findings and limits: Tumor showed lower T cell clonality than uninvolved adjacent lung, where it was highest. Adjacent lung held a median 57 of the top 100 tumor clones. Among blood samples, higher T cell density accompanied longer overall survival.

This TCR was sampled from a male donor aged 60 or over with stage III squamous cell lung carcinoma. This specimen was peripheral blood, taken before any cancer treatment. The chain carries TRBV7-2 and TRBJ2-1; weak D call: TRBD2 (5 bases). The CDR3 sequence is CASSPRGSDLNEQFF. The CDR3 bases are TGTGCCAGCAGCCCCCGGGGTAGCGACCTCAATGAGCAGTTCTTC.